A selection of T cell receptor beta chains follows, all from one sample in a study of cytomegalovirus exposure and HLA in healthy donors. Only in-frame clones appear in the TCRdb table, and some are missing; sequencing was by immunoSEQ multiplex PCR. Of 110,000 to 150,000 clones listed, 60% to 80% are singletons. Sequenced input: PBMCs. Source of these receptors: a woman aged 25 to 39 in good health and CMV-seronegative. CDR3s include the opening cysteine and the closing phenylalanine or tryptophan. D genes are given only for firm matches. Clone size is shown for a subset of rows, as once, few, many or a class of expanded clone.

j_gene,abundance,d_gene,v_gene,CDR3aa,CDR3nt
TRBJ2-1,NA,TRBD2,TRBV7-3,CASSLSLAGTNEQFF,TGTGCCAGCAGCTTAAGTCTAGCGGGGACCAATGAGCAGTTCTTC
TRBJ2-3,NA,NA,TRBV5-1,CASSLDRANTQYF,TGCGCCAGCAGCTTGGACAGAGCAAATACGCAGTATTTT
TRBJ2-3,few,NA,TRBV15,CATSRGTVSTDTQYF,TGTGCCACCAGCAGAGGTACAGTTAGCACAGATACGCAGTATTTT
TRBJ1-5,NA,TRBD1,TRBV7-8,CASSLLGQGNQPQHF,TGTGCCAGCAGCTTACTGGGACAGGGGAATCAGCCCCAGCATTTT
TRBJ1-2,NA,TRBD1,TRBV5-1,CASSLVGTGYGYTF,TGCGCCAGCAGCTTGGTGGGGACAGGGTATGGCTACACCTTC
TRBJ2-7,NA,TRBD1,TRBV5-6,CASGQGGYEQYF,TGTGCCAGTGGACAGGGAGGCTACGAGCAGTACTTC
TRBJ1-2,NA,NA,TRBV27,CASSLSGQGPNYGYTF,TGTGCCAGCAGTTTATCAGGGCAGGGCCCTAACTATGGCTACACCTTC
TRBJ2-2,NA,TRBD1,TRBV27,CASSLWTGLNTGELFF,TGTGCCAGCAGTCTGTGGACAGGGTTGAACACCGGGGAGCTGTTTTTT
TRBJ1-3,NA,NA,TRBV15,CATSKYRVGNSGNTIYF,TGTGCCACCAGCAAGTACAGGGTGGGCAATTCTGGAAACACCATATATTTT
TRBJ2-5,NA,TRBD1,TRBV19,CASSNDRGETQYF,TGTGCCAGTAGTAACGACAGGGGGGAGACCCAGTACTTC
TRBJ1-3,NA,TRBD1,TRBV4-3,CASSQERTGGGNTIYF,TGCGCCAGCAGCCAAGAAAGGACAGGGGGTGGAAACACCATATATTTT
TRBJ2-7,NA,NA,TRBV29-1,CSVAWPLSSYEQYF,TGCAGCGTTGCGTGGCCGTTAAGCTCCTACGAGCAGTACTTC
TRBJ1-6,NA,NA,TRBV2,CATKGASSSYNSPLHF,TGTGCCACCAAAGGGGCTTCCAGCTCCTATAATTCACCCCTCCACTTT
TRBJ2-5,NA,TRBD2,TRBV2,CASSEQGGGAGETQYF,TGTGCCAGCAGTGAACAGGGCGGGGGGGCAGGAGAGACCCAGTACTTC
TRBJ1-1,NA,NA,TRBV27,CASNLGQDRGEAFF,TGTGCCAGCAACCTGGGACAAGATCGTGGTGAAGCTTTCTTT
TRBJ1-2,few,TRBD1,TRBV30,CAWSDRGNYGYTF,TGTGCCTGGAGTGACAGGGGAAACTATGGCTACACCTTC
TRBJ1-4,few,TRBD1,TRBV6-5,CASSYSSRGREKLFF,TGTGCCAGCAGCTATTCAAGCAGGGGGCGTGAAAAACTGTTTTTT
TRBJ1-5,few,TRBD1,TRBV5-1,CASTLGQGDNQPQHF,TGCGCCAGCACCTTGGGACAGGGAGACAATCAGCCCCAGCATTTT
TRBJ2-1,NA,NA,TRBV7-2,CASSSPSGGSYNEQFF,TGTGCCAGCAGCTCCCCAAGTGGCGGTTCCTACAATGAGCAGTTCTTC
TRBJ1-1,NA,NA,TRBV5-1,CASSLAVVNTEAFF,TGCGCCAGCAGCTTGGCCGTCGTGAACACTGAAGCTTTCTTT
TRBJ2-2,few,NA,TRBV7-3,CASSPGPYTGELFF,TGTGCCAGCAGCCCGGGTCCCTACACCGGGGAGCTGTTTTTT
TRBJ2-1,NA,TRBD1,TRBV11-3,CASSPGGSVDEQFF,TGTGCCAGCAGCCCAGGGGGCTCTGTGGATGAGCAGTTCTTC
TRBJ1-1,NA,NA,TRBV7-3,CASSQSLSGKAFF,TGTGCCAGCAGCCAATCACTTTCAGGGAAAGCTTTCTTT